The rows below give T cell receptor beta chains drawn from one sample of a study of T cell repertoires in cytomegalovirus infection. In TCRdb, the reads were re-called with MiXCR into one record per CDR3 protein. This sample has under 850,000 distinct CDR3 sequences, with 30% to 35% found just once. These receptors have no identified antigens. The starting material was cultured PBMCs, obtained from culture after CMV antigen stimulation. Receptors originate from a human donor in good health (CMV status not recorded). Some clones in this sample may be carry-over from other donors' samples. CDR3s include the opening cysteine and the closing phenylalanine or tryptophan. D genes are given only for firm matches. Clone size is given for some rows only: seen once, a few or many times, or a class if the clone is expanded.

abundance: NA; d_gene: NA; v_gene: TRBV10-3; j_gene: TRBJ1-5; CDR3aa: CATKGQASNQPQHF; CDR3nt: TGTGCCACCAAGGGCCAGGCTAGCAATCAGCCCCAGCATTTT
abundance: NA; d_gene: TRBD1; v_gene: TRBV2; j_gene: TRBJ1-5; CDR3aa: CASSRQTGTVAQHF; CDR3nt: TGTGCCAGCAGCCGCCAGACTGGGACAGTGGCCCAGCATTTT
abundance: NA; d_gene: NA; v_gene: TRBV29-1; j_gene: TRBJ1-1; CDR3aa: CSCGGLDTEAFF; CDR3nt: TGCAGCTGTGGGGGGCTGGACACTGAAGCTTTCTTT
abundance: many; d_gene: NA; v_gene: TRBV7-2; j_gene: TRBJ2-7; CDR3aa: CASSYRGAGEQYF; CDR3nt: TGTGCCAGCAGCTACAGGGGAGCGGGCGAGCAGTACTTC
abundance: NA; d_gene: NA; v_gene: TRBV20-1; j_gene: TRBJ2-3; CDR3aa: CSSRRDSGDTQYF; CDR3nt: TGCAGTTCTCGGAGGGACAGTGGAGATACGCAGTATTTT
abundance: NA; d_gene: NA; v_gene: TRBV19; j_gene: TRBJ1-1; CDR3aa: CASTPRPGRNTEAFF; CDR3nt: TGTGCCAGTACCCCCCGCCCAGGTCGGAACACTGAAGCTTTCTTT
abundance: few; d_gene: NA; v_gene: TRBV18; j_gene: TRBJ2-6; CDR3aa: CASSRRDAGANVLTF; CDR3nt: TGTGCCAGCTCCCGGAGGGACGCTGGGGCCAACGTCCTGACTTTC
abundance: NA; d_gene: NA; v_gene: TRBV28; j_gene: TRBJ1-2; CDR3aa: CASSSPMTGPRGYTF; CDR3nt: TGTGCCAGCAGTTCCCCGATGACAGGTCCTAGGGGCTACACCTTC
abundance: few; d_gene: NA; v_gene: TRBV27; j_gene: TRBJ2-7; CDR3aa: CASGYGSAPYEQYF; CDR3nt: TGTGCCAGCGGTTACGGTTCCGCCCCCTACGAGCAGTACTTC
abundance: many; d_gene: NA; v_gene: TRBV7-2; j_gene: TRBJ1-2; CDR3aa: CASSSHPPRYGYTF; CDR3nt: TGTGCCAGCAGTTCTCACCCTCCCCGCTATGGCTACACCTTC
abundance: NA; d_gene: TRBD2; v_gene: TRBV7-9; j_gene: TRBJ2-3; CDR3aa: CASSSILAGGPQAVTDTQYF; CDR3nt: TGTGCCAGCAGCTCCATTCTAGCGGGGGGGCCTCAGGCTGTAACAGATACGCAGTATTTT
abundance: NA; d_gene: NA; v_gene: TRBV4-1; j_gene: TRBJ2-3; CDR3aa: CASSPRSSPRADTQYF; CDR3nt: TGCGCCAGCAGCCCGAGGTCCTCCCCTCGAGCAGATACGCAGTATTTT
abundance: NA; d_gene: NA; v_gene: TRBV2; j_gene: TRBJ2-3; CDR3aa: CASRNRGTDTQYF; CDR3nt: TGTGCCAGCAGAAATCGTGGAACAGATACGCAGTATTTT
abundance: NA; d_gene: TRBD2; v_gene: TRBV11-3; j_gene: TRBJ2-1; CDR3aa: CASSIAGPYNEQFF; CDR3nt: TGTGCCAGCAGCATAGCGGGACCCTACAATGAGCAGTTCTTC
abundance: NA; d_gene: TRBD1; v_gene: TRBV12-3/TRBV12-4; j_gene: TRBJ1-1; CDR3aa: CASSKQGVDGEAFF; CDR3nt: TGTGCCAGCAGTAAACAGGGGGTCGACGGTGAAGCTTTCTTT
abundance: NA; d_gene: NA; v_gene: TRBV20-1; j_gene: TRBJ2-1; CDR3aa: CSARVGSSGVFEQFF; CDR3nt: TGCAGTGCTAGAGTTGGGTCTAGTGGGGTTTTTGAGCAGTTCTTC
abundance: few; d_gene: NA; v_gene: TRBV27; j_gene: TRBJ1-4; CDR3aa: CASSLRRDEKLFF; CDR3nt: TGTGCCAGCAGTTTAAGACGGGATGAAAAACTGTTTTTT
abundance: NA; d_gene: NA; v_gene: TRBV7-2; j_gene: TRBJ1-6; CDR3aa: CASSWRGDSPLHF; CDR3nt: TGTGCCAGCAGCTGGCGCGGGGATTCACCCCTCCACTTT
abundance: few; d_gene: TRBD2; v_gene: TRBV18; j_gene: TRBJ2-7; CDR3aa: CASSPGRQRDEQYF; CDR3nt: TGTGCCAGCTCACCCGGGAGGCAGAGGGACGAGCAGTACTTC
abundance: once; d_gene: NA; v_gene: TRBV7-9; j_gene: TRBJ2-5; CDR3aa: CASSPLAGPEETQYF; CDR3nt: TGTGCCAGCAGCCCCCTGGCGGGGCCGGAAGAGACCCAGTACTTC
abundance: few; d_gene: TRBD2; v_gene: TRBV6-1; j_gene: TRBJ2-5; CDR3aa: CASSEELAGGETQYF; CDR3nt: TGTGCCAGCAGTGAAGAGCTAGCGGGCGGGGAGACCCAGTACTTC
abundance: few; d_gene: NA; v_gene: TRBV11-1; j_gene: TRBJ1-3; CDR3aa: CASSWGISGNTIYF; CDR3nt: TGTGCCAGCAGCTGGGGCATCTCTGGAAACACCATATATTTT
abundance: many; d_gene: TRBD1; v_gene: TRBV12-3/TRBV12-4; j_gene: TRBJ1-5; CDR3aa: CASSPPWTGWKGNQPQHF; CDR3nt: TGTGCCAGCAGCCCCCCCTGGACAGGGTGGAAAGGCAATCAGCCCCAGCATTTT